The clone carrying this TCR beta chain was observed a few times. Its specificity is unknown. The CDR3 spans 15 residues. V lost 1 base and J 0 bases, leaving 8 bases between the germline ends. The germline V gene has CDR1 SGHDT and CDR2 YYEEEE. The data were obtained in a study of response to subunit inactivated influenza vaccine. General study findings and limits: Authors suggested each seasonal flu vaccination may recruit only limited numbers of new T cells.

TCRdb redid the calling of the RT-PCR reads with MiXCR, one entry per CDR3 protein. The sample holds roughly 790,000 distinct CDR3 sequences; around 20% are singletons and the top ten take roughly 10%. The sequence was collected from a man aged 50 to 60 who received an inactivated influenza vaccine. This specimen consisted of PBMCs from blood, obtained roughly 5 days after vaccination. V is TRBV5-6 and J is TRBJ2-1, with D unresolved. The CDR3 DNA is TGTGCCAGCAGCTTGACCGGCCGCTCCTACAATGAGCAGTTCTTC. It translates to CASSLTGRSYNEQFF.